This TCR beta chain was documented in a study of cytomegalovirus exposure and HLA in healthy donors. Though nominally healthy at sampling, donors likely had unrecorded immune exposures. Study results and limitations: A later analysis found most CMV-associated TCR beta chains apparently HLA-restricted.

Notes on this clone: Its antigen remains unidentified. The sample holds other DNA sequences that translate to the same CDR3.

The PCR employed 60 Vbeta primers together with 13 Jbeta primers. Study processing details: Counted up in a later analysis, unique TCR beta chains came to 60 million to 95 million, with around 9.9 million shared. Produced via immunoSEQ multiplex PCR; TCRdb's table is partial and in-frame only. That table is the source of V, J and clone size, and D and trimming were worked out from the DNA. Here the sample spans 250,000 to 350,000 clones, 86% being singletons. Germline V gene lookup returns CDR1 MDHEN and CDR2 SYDVKM. With 0 bases removed from V and 1 base from J, the gap between germline ends came to 7 bases. This CDR3 is built from 15 residues.

The rearrangement joins TRBV28 to TRBJ1-3; tentatively, D is TRBD1 (5 bases). Source material: PBMCs. This receptor was obtained from a man aged 35 to 55 in good health and CMV-seropositive. The CDR3 coding sequence is TGTGCCAGCAGTTTATGGAGACAGTCTGGAAACACCATATATTTT. Translation gives CASSLWRQSGNTIYF. Variable domain in full (rest from reference TRBV28 and TRBJ1-3): DVKVTQSSRYLVKRTGEKVFLECVQDMDHENMFWYRQDPGLGLRLIYFSYDVKMKEKGDIPEGYSVSREKKERFSLILESASTNQTSMYLCASSLWRQSGNTIYFGEGSWLTVV.